The 31 T cell receptor beta chains below all came from one sample that was sequenced in a study of T cells in Graves' hyperthyroidism and ophthalmopathy. TCR beta CDR3 regions were amplified from RNA. When the TCR CDR3 underwent first-round RT-PCR, the HTBI primer set was used. TCRdb passed the multiplex PCR reads through MiXCR, listing each CDR3 protein once. The sample records around 300,000 distinct CDR3 sequences, about an eighth being singletons. The sequencing sample was made of blood. Every receptor here comes from a woman aged 40 to 49 with Graves' hyperthyroidism.

The V and J genes are TRBV15 and TRBJ1-2; tentative D call: TRBD1 (5 bases). The CDR3 covers 13 residues. From germline, CDR1 is LNHNV and CDR2 YYDKDF (reference sequence). Trimming removed 2 bases at V and 8 bases at J, with 12 bases between. CDR3 coding DNA: TGTGCCACCAGCAGAAGATTTAGGGGCGGCTACACCTTC. As protein: CATSRRFRGGYTF.

This clonotype has ten or more counts. The chain carries TRBV20-1 and TRBJ1-2; no firm D call. Trimming stripped 7 bases from V and 6 bases from J, with 15 bases between. The CDR3 has 12 amino acids. Germline lookup yields CDR1 DFQATT and CDR2 SNEGSKA (reference sequence). CDR3: CSVDAPWDGYTF. In DNA form, the CDR3 reads TGCAGTGTAGATGCCCCGTGGGATGGCTACACCTTC.

The V call is TRBV11-2, the J call TRBJ2-7; 10 bases are a match to TRBD2. The germline gives CDR1 SGHAT, CDR2 FQNNGV. V lost 7 bases and J lost 4; bases outside the gene matches: 16. CDR3 size: 17 residues. Written as DNA, the CDR3 is TGTGCCAGCAACCCCCGGGGGGTAGCGGGAGGTCGGTACGAGCAGTACTTC. It encodes CASNPRGVAGGRYEQYF.

This clonotype was found many times. The rearrangement uses TRBV28 and TRBJ2-1, with D unclear. The V and J ends lost 3 bases and 8 bases respectively, with 11 bases between them. Germline values: CDR1 MDHEN, CDR2 SYDVKM. This CDR3 spans 13 amino acids. The CDR3 reads CASSFVPIYEQFF. For the CDR3, the DNA is TGTGCCAGCAGTTTTGTACCTATCTATGAGCAGTTCTTC. Looking up the rest from reference TRBV28 and TRBJ2-1 gives the full variable domain: DVKVTQSSRYLVKRTGEKVFLECVQDMDHENMFWYRQDPGLGLRLIYFSYDVKMKEKGDIPEGYSVSREKKERFSLILESASTNQTSMYLCASSFVPIYEQFFGPGTRLTVL.

Notes on this clonotype: This may be a read error: a much more frequent sequence differs by one nucleotide. The rearrangement uses TRBV24-1 and TRBJ1-5; D uncertain. The CDR3 extends over 15 amino acids. CDR1 is KGHDR and CDR2 is SFDVKD in the germline V gene. Deletions cut 5 bases from V and 5 bases from J, with 15 bases between. As DNA, the CDR3 is TGTGCCACCAGTGGTCCTAACAATTACCATCAGCCCCAGCATTTT. Translating it yields CATSGPNNYHQPQHF.

This clonotype was recorded many times. The chain recombines TRBV5-1 with TRBJ2-7; D gene ambiguous. Between the trimmed V and J ends, which lost 0 bases and 3 bases, there was a span of 10 bases. Germline V gene lookup returns CDR1 SGHRS and CDR2 YFSETQ. The CDR3 has 14 residues. CDR3 region: CASSLDDNNYEQYF. The CDR3 DNA reads TGCGCCAGCAGCTTGGATGACAACAACTACGAGCAGTACTTC.

The chain carries TRBV24-1 and TRBJ2-1; 7 bases are a match to TRBD2. Per the germline V gene, CDR1 is KGHDR and CDR2 is SFDVKD. The CDR3 extends over 16 amino acids. The trim removed 2 bases at V and 5 bases at J, leaving 8 bases unmatched. CDR3 in amino acids: CATSDSGTNFNNEQFF. As DNA, the CDR3 is TGTGCCACCAGTGATTCCGGGACTAATTTTAACAATGAGCAGTTCTTC.

This clonotype was seen ten or more times. The V call is TRBV13, the J call TRBJ2-1, with unresolved D. CDR3 size: 16 residues. Germline values: CDR1 PRHDT, CDR2 FYEKMQ (reference sequence). The V end was cut by 4 bases, the J end by 0 bases, with 13 bases between. The CDR3 bases are TGTGCCAGCAGCTCGTCATACACTTACTCCTACAATGAGCAGTTCTTC. Its translation is CASSSSYTYSYNEQFF.

Of note for this clonotype: One end of the junction fails to match germline, which may point to a read error. The V and J genes are TRBV5-1 and TRBJ2-1; possible D gene TRBD1, 6 bases. The CDR3 runs 17 residues. Germline assignment: CDR1 SGHRS and CDR2 YFSETQ. CDR3 amino acids: CASSLGSWTVSYNEQSF. The CDR3 DNA follows: TGCGCCAGCAGCTTGGGTTCGTGGACAGTTTCCTACAATGAGCAGTCCTTC.

This clonotype was detected a few times. V usage is TRBV10-3 and J usage is TRBJ1-1, with TRBD1 identical over 9 bases. Unmatched junction bases numbered 10, after V lost 6 bases and J lost 11 bases. The CDR3 runs 13 residues. Germline values: CDR1 ENHRY, CDR2 SYGVKD. The CDR3 DNA reads as TGTGCCATCAGGGACGCTGACAGGGGGATTGCTTTCTTT. This gives the protein CAIRDADRGIAFF.

This clonotype appeared many times. CDR3 residues: CASSYSPGGEQYF. The CDR3 nucleotides read TGTGCCAGCAGTTACTCGCCGGGGGGCGAGCAGTACTTC. The V call is TRBV6-2 or TRBV6-3, the J call TRBJ2-7; TRBD2 matches at 7 bases. The CDR3 spans 13 residues. V gave up 0 bases and J gave up 6 bases; unmatched junction bases: 2. Germline CDR1 MNHEY, CDR2 SVGEGT.

This clonotype was seen at least ten times. The rearrangement joins TRBV12-3 or TRBV12-4 to TRBJ2-5; D is unclear. V was trimmed by 6 bases and J by 13 bases, leaving 24 bases between them. The CDR3 totals 14 residues. CDR3 sequence (DNA): TGTGCCAGCAGCTCCCTTACTTTGGCCCGCGGAACGTACTTC. Its protein is CASSSLTLARGTYF.

This clonotype was detected ten times or more. The rearrangement links TRBV7-8 to TRBJ1-6; TRBD1 agrees at 8 bases. Germline trimming cut 5 bases from V and 8 bases from J; bases unmatched to any gene: 5. Germline CDR1 reads SGHVS; CDR2 reads FQNEAQ. The CDR3 has 14 amino acids. The CDR3 sequence is CASSAGQADSPLHF. In DNA, the CDR3 is TGTGCCAGCAGCGCGGGACAGGCTGATTCACCCCTCCACTTT. Looking up the rest from reference TRBV7-8 and TRBJ1-6 gives the full variable domain: GAGVSQSPRYKVAKRGQDVALRCDPISGHVSLFWYQQALGQGPEFLTYFQNEAQLDKSGLPSDRFFAERPEGSVSTLKIQRTQQEDSAVYLCASSAGQADSPLHFGNGTRLTVT.

The chain joins TRBV3-1 to TRBJ2-5; weak D call: TRBD1 (6 bases). V shed 5 bases and J shed 1 base, with 11 bases lying between them. The CDR3 covers 14 residues. Germline CDR1 is LGHDT and CDR2 is YNNKEL (reference sequence). CDR3 region: CASSGGHLQETQYF. DNA for the CDR3: TGTGCCAGCAGCGGGGGACACCTCCAAGAGACCCAGTACTTC.

This clonotype was picked up many times. The chain couples TRBV20-1 to TRBJ2-3, with 7 bases lining up with TRBD2. There are 16 residues in the CDR3. The germline gives CDR1 DFQATT, CDR2 SNEGSKA (reference sequence). The V gene end was trimmed by 4 bases and the J gene end by 6 bases; junction bases not matched to a gene: 16. The CDR3 here is CSATPLGSGIVDTQYF. The CDR3 bases are TGCAGTGCTACCCCCCTGGGGAGCGGGATAGTGGATACGCAGTATTTT.

This clonotype was observed many times. This chain uses TRBV28 with TRBJ2-1; D might be TRBD2 (6 bases). The V end was cut by 4 bases, the J end by 0 bases, with 10 bases between. This CDR3 region has 15 residues. Germline values: CDR1 MDHEN, CDR2 SYDVKM. CDR3 loop: CASSSGDLSYNEQFF. As DNA, the CDR3 is TGTGCCAGCAGTTCGGGGGATCTCTCCTACAATGAGCAGTTCTTC.

J is TRBJ2-3 and V is TRBV7-2; D ambiguous. This CDR3 is 15 amino acids long. Trimming took off 1 base at V and 2 bases at J, with 10 bases between the two ends. Germline V gene sequence: CDR1 SGHTA, CDR2 FQGNSA. The CDR3 DNA is TGTGCCAGCAGCTTAGGATACGAGTCCACAGATACGCAGTATTTT. It yields the protein CASSLGYESTDTQYF.

This clonotype has ten or more counts. This chain joins TRBV20-1 and TRBJ2-5; 8 bases are a match to TRBD2. After removal of 6 bases from V and 5 bases from J, the junction contained 17 bases not matched to a gene. Germline loops: CDR1 DFQATT, CDR2 SNEGSKA (reference sequence). This CDR3 has 16 residues. CDR3 residues: CSARPTSGEVRETQYF. The CDR3 region has the DNA TGCAGTGCACGCCCAACTAGCGGAGAGGTTCGGGAGACCCAGTACTTC.

The rearrangement uses TRBV9 and TRBJ2-1; 11 bases match TRBD2. The V gene end was trimmed by 0 bases and the J gene end by 8 bases; junction bases not matched to a gene: 19. CDR3 size: 20 residues. Germline assignment: CDR1 SGDLS and CDR2 YYNGEE. The CDR3 DNA is TGTGCCAGCAGCGTAGAAGGTTGGAGGGTGGGGCTAGCGGGAGGAGATGAGCAGTTCTTC. Its translation: CASSVEGWRVGLAGGDEQFF.

This clonotype occurred many times. The chain recombines TRBV12-3 or TRBV12-4 with TRBJ2-7, with D possibly called TRBD1 or TRBD2 (5 bases each). V lost 5 bases, J lost 2 bases, and 10 bases lay in between. The CDR3 spans 13 residues. CDR3 coding DNA: TGTGCCAGCAGTCTCGGGGACCCCTACGAGCAGTACTTC. This sequence encodes CASSLGDPYEQYF.

At least ten counts were recorded for this clonotype. The chain combines TRBV24-1 with TRBJ2-4; possibly TRBD1 for D (5 bases). V lost 9 bases and J lost 7, with 15 bases in between. This CDR3 is built from 13 residues. Looked up from germline, CDR1 is KGHDR and CDR2 is SFDVKD. CDR3 nucleotides: TGTGCCACCCAGACGAAGGGGATGAACATTCAGTACTTC. Its protein is CATQTKGMNIQYF.

The genes are TRBV6-1 and TRBJ1-2; TRBD1 matches at 9 bases. This CDR3 is 13 amino acids long. V was clipped by 6 bases and J by 8 bases; unmatched bases: 7. CDR1 is MNHNS, CDR2 SASEGT, per germline. CDR3 in amino acids: CASRPTGTGGYTF. CDR3 nucleotide sequence: TGTGCCAGCAGACCTACCGGGACAGGGGGCTACACCTTC.

This clonotype has ten or more counts. J is TRBJ2-5 and V is TRBV7-8; D unresolved. The CDR3 totals 22 residues. Germline CDR1 reads SGHVS; CDR2 reads FQNEAQ. V shed 3 bases and J shed 4 bases, with 36 bases lying between them. The CDR3 sequence is CASSFPLSAFGALGPPRETQYF. In nucleotides, the CDR3 is TGTGCCAGCAGCTTCCCCCTTTCGGCTTTCGGAGCCCTGGGCCCACCCAGAGAGACCCAGTACTTC.

This clonotype was recorded at least ten times. This chain uses TRBV12-5 with TRBJ2-1; 11 bases are a match to TRBD2. The J segment lost 5 bases and the V segment lost 4 bases, leaving 16 bases of the junction unmatched. The germline V gene encodes CDR1 LGHNT and CDR2 FRNRAP. The CDR3 length is 19 residues. The CDR3 DNA reads as TGTGCTAGTGGTTCGGGACTAGCGGTATTATCCTTTCCCCACAATGAGCAGTTCTTC. Its protein product is CASGSGLAVLSFPHNEQFF. The full variable domain, its missing parts supplied by reference TRBV12-5 and TRBJ2-1, is DARVTQTPRHKVTEMGQEVTMRCQPILGHNTVFWYRQTMMQGLELLAYFRNRAPLDDSGMPKDRFSAEMPDATLATLKIQPSEPRDSAVYFCASGSGLAVLSFPHNEQFFGPGTRLTVL.

This clonotype was observed many times. The chain has TRBV7-2 and TRBJ1-2, with a tentative D call TRBD1 (5 bases). This CDR3 is 15 amino acids long. Germline CDR1 SGHTA, CDR2 FQGNSA. Trimming removed 5 bases at V and 2 bases at J, with 15 bases between. In DNA, the CDR3 is TGTGCCAGCAGCCTCCTCGGGACTCAGAACTATGGCTACACCTTC. Translated: CASSLLGTQNYGYTF.

The V gene is TRBV5-4, the J gene TRBJ1-1; no firm D call. Germline lookup yields CDR1 SGHNT and CDR2 YYREEE (reference sequence). This CDR3 has 15 residues. V lost 6 bases to trimming and J lost 1 base, with 16 bases between them. The DNA for the CDR3 is TGTGCCAGCAATCCCTCCGGGCCAAAGAACACTGAAGCTTTCTTT. Amino acids: CASNPSGPKNTEAFF.

This clonotype came up many times. This chain links TRBV20-1 with TRBJ2-2; the match to TRBD2 covers 8 bases. Unmatched junction bases numbered 2, after V lost 2 bases and J lost 3 bases. The CDR3 length is 14 residues. Looked up from germline, CDR1 is DFQATT and CDR2 is SNEGSKA (reference sequence). The CDR3 loop reads CSARYGGDTGELFF. DNA of the CDR3: TGCAGTGCTAGATACGGGGGGGACACCGGGGAGCTGTTTTTT.

This clonotype was picked up many times. V gene TRBV27 combines with J gene TRBJ2-1, with TRBD1 as a possible D gene (5 bases). This CDR3 has 16 residues. V was pared by 0 bases and J by 1 base, with 10 bases between. Per the germline V gene, CDR1 is MNHEY and CDR2 is SMNVEV (reference sequence). The chain's CDR3 is CASSLSAGQSYNEQFF. The CDR3 DNA reads as TGTGCCAGCAGTTTATCCGCAGGGCAATCCTACAATGAGCAGTTCTTC.

The genes are TRBV9 and TRBJ1-1, with TRBD1 matching 11 bases. V gave up 2 bases and J gave up 0 bases; unmatched junction bases: 3. The CDR3 has 16 residues. Per the germline V gene, CDR1 is SGDLS and CDR2 is YYNGEE. For the CDR3, the DNA is TGTGCCAGCAGCGTTCCGGGACAGGGGGTGAACACTGAAGCTTTCTTT. Residues: CASSVPGQGVNTEAFF.

Many counts were recorded for this clonotype. The rearrangement joins TRBV2 to TRBJ2-5, with D uncertain. V gave up 1 base and J gave up 4 bases, with 7 bases separating them. CDR1 and CDR2 (germline): SNHLY, FYNNEI. The CDR3 sequence is 13 residues long. Here the CDR3 DNA reads TGTGCCAGCAGTGAAGGAGAGGCAGAGACCCAGTACTTC. Amino acids: CASSEGEAETQYF.

The chain joins TRBV4-1 to TRBJ2-3; 10 bases are a match to TRBD2. Germline CDR1 MGHRA, CDR2 YSYEKL. Trimming took 1 base from V and 4 from J; bases not matched to a gene: 5. The CDR3 covers 16 residues. CDR3 nucleotides: TGCGCCAGCAGCCAAGGGGCAGCGGGAGGGCCAGATACGCAGTATTTT. Its translation is CASSQGAAGGPDTQYF.